Listed here are 21 T cell receptor beta chains from one sample, sequenced in a study of cytomegalovirus exposure and HLA in healthy donors. The PCR used 60 Vbeta and 13 Jbeta primers. The assay was immunoSEQ multiplex PCR, and TCRdb's table has in-frame clones only and misses some. This sample carries around 180,000 clones, roughly 70% of them seen once, and the ten largest clones take roughly 1.6%. The specimen sequenced was PBMCs. All receptors come from a girl between 10 and 17 years old in good health and CMV-seronegative.

This clone was seen only a few times. The rearrangement links TRBV6-6 to TRBJ2-7; TRBD2 might be the D (6 bases). Germline values: CDR1 MNHNY, CDR2 SVGAGI (reference sequence). CDR3 length: 15 amino acids. Trimming took off 10 bases at V and 7 bases at J, with 26 bases between the two ends. In DNA form, the CDR3 reads TGTGCCACCGCTCCGGAGGGCTGGAGCGTTGGTGAGCAGTACTTC. Translated: CATAPEGWSVGEQYF.

This clone has more than one count but fewer than ten. This sequence joins TRBV6-5 and TRBJ1-6; 7 nucleotides match TRBD1. Germline values: CDR1 MNHEY, CDR2 SVGAGI. The CDR3 sequence is 15 residues long. Trimming removed 0 bases from V and 9 bases from J; junction bases left unmatched: 5. The CDR3 is CASSYSRDRASPLHF. CDR3 nucleotide sequence: TGTGCCAGCAGTTACTCCCGGGACAGAGCTTCACCCCTCCACTTT.

J is TRBJ1-4 and V is TRBV19; tentatively, D is TRBD1 (5 bases). Germline CDR1 LNHDA, CDR2 SQIVND (reference sequence). Trimming shortened V by 3 bases and J by 5 bases, and 13 bases separated the two germline ends. The CDR3 covers 15 residues. CDR3: CASSILGEGNEKLFF. CDR3 DNA sequence: TGTGCCAGTAGTATCCTCGGGGAGGGGAATGAAAAACTGTTTTTT.

CDR3 bases: TGCGCCAGCAGCTTATCCGCGGGACCCAACTATGGCTACACCTTC. This codes for CASSLSAGPNYGYTF. The chain uses TRBV5-1 and TRBJ1-2, with D possibly matching TRBD1 (5 bases). Germline loops: CDR1 SGHRS, CDR2 YFSETQ. V was shortened by 2 bases and J by 2 bases, with 13 bases between the two germline ends. The CDR3 loop spans 15 amino acids.

The chain couples TRBV7-3 to TRBJ1-1; TRBD1 matches 8 bases. This CDR3 comprises 22 residues. Trimming at V came to 1 base and at J to 0 bases, leaving 22 bases not matched to a gene. Germline CDR1 SGHTA, CDR2 FQGTGA. The CDR3 DNA reads as TGTGCCAGCAGCTTAATGACGGGATTCGGGACAGGCAACCGCGGGCTGAACACTGAAGCTTTCTTT. Protein: CASSLMTGFGTGNRGLNTEAFF.

The chain joins TRBV9 to TRBJ1-2; 7 nucleotides match TRBD1. Germline trimming cut 4 bases from V and 7 bases from J; bases unmatched to any gene: 10. Germline V gives CDR1 SGDLS, CDR2 YYNGEE. CDR3 length: 14 residues. This CDR3 reads CASSLLVTGIGYTF. The CDR3 region has the DNA TGTGCCAGCAGCTTGTTAGTGACAGGGATTGGCTACACCTTC.

The rearrangement links TRBV19 to TRBJ1-5; D is uncertain. Germline lookup yields CDR1 LNHDA and CDR2 SQIVND (reference sequence). CDR3 size: 13 residues. Trimming removed 3 bases at V and 6 bases at J, with 9 bases between. The CDR3 nucleotides are TGTGCCAGTAGTATGGCCCTGGCTCAGCCCCAGCATTTT. It is translated as CASSMALAQPQHF.

This clone was seen a handful of times. CDR3 amino acids: CASSGLTNSPLHF. CDR3 nucleotides: TGTGCCAGCAGTGGACTGACTAATTCACCCCTCCACTTT. The chain employs TRBV6-5 and TRBJ1-6; D gene unclear. Trimming took 5 bases from V and 6 from J, leaving 8 bases between them. The CDR3 covers 13 residues. Looked up from germline, CDR1 is MNHEY and CDR2 is SVGAGI.

J is TRBJ1-3 and V is TRBV9; D unclear. Germline CDR1 SGDLS, CDR2 YYNGEE. This CDR3 comprises 12 residues. Trimming removed 4 bases at V and 0 bases at J, with 2 bases between. The CDR3 loop reads CASSRSGNTIYF. As DNA, the CDR3 is TGTGCCAGCAGCCGCTCTGGAAACACCATATATTTT.

The chain recombines TRBV2 with TRBJ1-5, with 7 bases fitting TRBD1. The V and J ends lost 6 bases and 8 bases, in that order; junction bases with no gene match: 7. The CDR3 sequence is 13 residues long. The germline V gene encodes CDR1 SNHLY and CDR2 FYNNEI. The CDR3 DNA follows: TGTGCCAGCAGCTTCGACAGGGTTAAGCCCCAGCATTTT. Translating it yields CASSFDRVKPQHF.

The chain employs TRBV7-6 and TRBJ2-7; 10 nucleotides match TRBD1. Trimming took 6 bases from V and 6 from J; bases not matched to a gene: 5. Per germline, CDR1 SGHVS and CDR2 FNYEAQ. The CDR3 runs 13 residues. For the CDR3, the DNA is TGTGCCAGCAGTGGACAGGGGGGAGGCGAGCAGTACTTC. Its protein is CASSGQGGGEQYF.

The chain combines TRBV28 with TRBJ1-2, with TRBD1 matching over 8 bases. There are 14 residues in the CDR3. Germline CDR1 MDHEN, CDR2 SYDVKM. V shed 6 bases, J shed 1 base, and the junction held 4 bases outside the gene matches. The CDR3 nucleotides are TGTGCCAGCAGCGGACAGGGAATTAACTATGGCTACACCTTC. Residues: CASSGQGINYGYTF.

The J gene is TRBJ2-1, the V gene TRBV29-1; 7 bases map to TRBD2. In germline, CDR1 is SQVTM, CDR2 ANQGSEA. The V and J ends lost 7 bases and 5 bases, in that order; junction bases with no gene match: 11. The CDR3 has 14 amino acids. In nucleotides, the CDR3 is TGCAGCGCTGGTACTCGACTAGCAAACAATGAGCAGTTCTTC. This codes for CSAGTRLANNEQFF.

CDR3 coding DNA: TGTGCCAGAAGCTCGGAGGGCTCTCGGGGAAGGGGCTACACCTTC. Translation: CARSSEGSRGRGYTF. This chain joins TRBV5-3 and TRBJ1-2, with no clear D. TRBV5-3 is an open reading frame whose function is uncertain. V was pared by 3 bases and J by 8 bases, with 20 bases between. This CDR3 comprises 15 residues.

The chain is built from TRBV4-2 and TRBJ1-2, with D tentatively TRBD1 (6 bases). Germline CDR1 and CDR2: LGHNA and YNFKEQ. The germline V and J ends were trimmed by 0 bases and 8 bases, with 16 bases remaining between them. This CDR3 spans 15 amino acids. The CDR3 nucleotides are TGTGCCAGCAGCCAAGATGCCTCCTCGACAGGAGGCTACACCTTC. It translates to CASSQDASSTGGYTF.

The rearrangement links TRBV28 to TRBJ1-2, with a tentative D call TRBD1 (5 bases). The germline gives CDR1 MDHEN, CDR2 SYDVKM. V was clipped by 4 bases and J by 4 bases, with 10 bases between them. The CDR3 is made up of 13 amino acids. For the CDR3, the DNA is TGTGCCAGCAGTTCTGGTGACAGCTATGGCTACACCTTC. Its translation is CASSSGDSYGYTF.

This sequence joins TRBV19 and TRBJ2-5; weak D call: TRBD1 (5 bases). Germline V gene sequence: CDR1 LNHDA, CDR2 SQIVND (reference sequence). The CDR3 covers 16 residues. The V gene lost 5 bases and the J gene lost 7 bases, with 23 bases spanning the gap. The CDR3 sequence: CASSPPRWGASGTQYF. The CDR3 DNA is TGTGCCAGTAGTCCCCCACGGTGGGGCGCTTCGGGGACCCAGTACTTC.

The table lists this clone with a few counts. The CDR3, as DNA: TGTGCCAGCAGTGTATCACAGGGGGGAACCACTGAAGCTTTCTTT. It yields the protein CASSVSQGGTTEAFF. The chain employs TRBV6-1 and TRBJ1-1, with 8 bases that match TRBD1. V shed 4 bases and J 4 bases; nucleotides not matched to a gene: 8. CDR3 length equals 15 residues. Germline V lookup: CDR1 MNHNS, CDR2 SASEGT.

This chain joins TRBV5-1 and TRBJ2-7; no reliable D call. V dropped 0 bases and J dropped 5 bases, with 9 bases sitting between them. CDR1 and CDR2 from the germline V gene are SGHRS and YFSETQ. The CDR3 covers 13 residues. The DNA for the CDR3 is TGCGCCAGCAGCTTGGCCGGTGCGGACGAGCAGTACTTC. This codes for CASSLAGADEQYF. Combining the CDR3 with reference TRBV5-1 and TRBJ2-7 gives the whole variable domain KAGVTQTPRYLIKTRGQQVTLSCSPISGHRSVSWYQQTPGQGLQFLFEYFSETQRNKGNFPGRFSGRQFSNSRSEMNVSTLELGDSALYLCASSLAGADEQYFGPGTRLTVT.

The chain has TRBV7-9 and TRBJ2-2, with 9 positions matching TRBD1. With 5 bases clipped from V and 4 bases from J, the junction kept 5 bases outside the gene matches. Germline CDR1 reads SEHNR; CDR2 reads FQNEAQ (reference sequence). The CDR3 covers 15 residues. The CDR3 nucleotides read TGTGCCAGCAGCCCGGGACAGGGAGGCACCGGGGAGCTGTTTTTT. Translating gives CASSPGQGGTGELFF.

This clone was counted between two and nine times. This chain links TRBV21-1 with TRBJ2-2; the table's D call TRBD1 went unverified against the DNA. TRBV21-1 is termed a pseudogene. This CDR3 has 19 amino acids. CDR3 nucleotide sequence: TGTGCCAGCAGCAAAAGGGGACAGGGGTCGGGTCGTGAGACCGGGGAGCTGTTTTTT. Protein product: CASSKRGQGSGRETGELFF.